This TCR beta chain originates from a study of OX40 agonist ivuxolimab in advanced cancers. On the study more broadly: Partial responses were recorded for three patients, including one with hepatocellular carcinoma and two with cutaneous melanoma. Findings and limits, study-wide: Partly responding patients at 0.1-3.0 mg/kg showed some of the smallest clonal expansion.

In the case of this clone: Its antigen is currently unknown.

Measured with immunoSEQ multiplex PCR; TCRdb has only the in-frame clones, and not every one. The data show under 50,000 clones, almost 80% seen once. Autoimmune disease history or systemic immunosuppression meant exclusion. Between the trimmed V and J ends, which lost 0 bases and 12 bases, there was a span of 12 bases. Germline CDR1 LGHNT, CDR2 FRNRAP. The CDR3 is 13 amino acids. This chain connects TRBV12-5 to TRBJ2-1; the D gene is possibly TRBD2 (7 bases). The sequencing used CD4+ or CD8+ T cells sorted from blood, collected in a trial of the OX40 agonist ivuxolimab. This clonotype was sampled from an adult with an advanced solid tumor such as melanoma, head and neck, liver or kidney cancer. In nucleotides, the CDR3 is TGTGCTAGTGGTTTGGTACAGGGAGGGATGCAGTTCTTC. Amino acids: CASGLVQGGMQFF.